One T cell receptor (beta chain) is described in this entry. Its antigen is not known. The CDR3 consists of 18 residues. Germline V gene lookup returns CDR1 LNHNV and CDR2 YYDKDF (reference sequence). Trimming removed 0 bases from V and 0 bases from J, with 15 bases in between. MiXCR was run by TCRdb on the 5' RACE reads, yielding one entry per CDR3 protein. Of approximately 190,000 distinct CDR3 sequences listed, more than 15% are singletons. These data originate in a study of identical twins. General study findings and limits: In drawing conclusions, the study used cross-sectional statistical analysis and did not follow the same donors.

These data were also filed under a second study, of T cells expressing NK-cell markers. That paper states: HCMV specificity of the expanded NKG2C+ T cell clones was not established.

Specimen: CD8+ T cells sorted from blood. This receptor was obtained from a young woman in good health. The chain joins TRBV15 to TRBJ1-5; D is unresolved. CDR3 bases: TGTGCCACCAGCAGAGACTGGAGCAGAGAATATAGCAATCAGCCCCAGCATTTT. This sequence encodes CATSRDWSREYSNQPQHF.